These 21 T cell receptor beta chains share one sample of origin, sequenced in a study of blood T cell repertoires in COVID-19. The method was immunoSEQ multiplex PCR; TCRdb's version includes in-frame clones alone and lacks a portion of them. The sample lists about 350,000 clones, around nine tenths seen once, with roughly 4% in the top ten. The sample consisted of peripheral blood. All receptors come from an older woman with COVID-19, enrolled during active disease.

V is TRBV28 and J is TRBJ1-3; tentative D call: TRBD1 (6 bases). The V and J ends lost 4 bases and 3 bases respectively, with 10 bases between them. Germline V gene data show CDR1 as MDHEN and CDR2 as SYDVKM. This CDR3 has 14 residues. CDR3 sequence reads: CASSSQGSGNTIYF. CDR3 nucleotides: TGTGCCAGCAGTTCACAGGGTAGTGGAAACACCATATATTTT.

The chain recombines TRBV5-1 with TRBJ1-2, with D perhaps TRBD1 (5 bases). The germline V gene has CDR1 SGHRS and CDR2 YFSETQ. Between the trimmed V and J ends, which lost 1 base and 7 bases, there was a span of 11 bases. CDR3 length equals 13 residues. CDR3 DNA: TGCGCCAGCAGCTTGTCGGGGGATCCTGGCTACACCTTC. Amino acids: CASSLSGDPGYTF.

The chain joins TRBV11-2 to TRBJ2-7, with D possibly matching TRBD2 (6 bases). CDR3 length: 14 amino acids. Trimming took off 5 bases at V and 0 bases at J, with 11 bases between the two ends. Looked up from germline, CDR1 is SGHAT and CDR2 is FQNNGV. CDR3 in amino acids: CASSRAGSSYEQYF. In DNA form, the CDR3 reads TGTGCCAGCAGCCGGGCGGGGAGCTCCTACGAGCAGTACTTC. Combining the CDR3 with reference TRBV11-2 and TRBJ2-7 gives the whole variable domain EAGVAQSPRYKIIEKRQSVAFWCNPISGHATLYWYQQILGQGPKLLIQFQNNGVVDDSQLPKDRFSAERLKGVDSTLKIQPAKLEDSAVYLCASSRAGSSYEQYFGPGTRLTVT.

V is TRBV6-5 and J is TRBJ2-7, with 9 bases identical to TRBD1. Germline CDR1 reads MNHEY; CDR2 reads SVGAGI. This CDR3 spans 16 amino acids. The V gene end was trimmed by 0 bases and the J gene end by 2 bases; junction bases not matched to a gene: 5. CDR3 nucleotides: TGTGCCAGCAGTTACTCAATGACAGGGGGAGCCTACGAGCAGTACTTC. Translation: CASSYSMTGGAYEQYF.

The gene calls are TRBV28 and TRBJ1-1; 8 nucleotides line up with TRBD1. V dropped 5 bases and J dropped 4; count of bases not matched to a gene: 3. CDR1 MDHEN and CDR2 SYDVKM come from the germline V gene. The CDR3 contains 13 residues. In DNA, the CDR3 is TGTGCCAGCAGTGGTGACAGGGGCACTGAAGCTTTCTTT. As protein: CASSGDRGTEAFF.

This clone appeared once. CDR3 residues: CASSLPRGGAEKLFF. The CDR3, as DNA: TGTGCCAGCTCGCTACCCCGAGGTGGCGCTGAAAAACTGTTTTTT. V usage is TRBV18 and J usage is TRBJ1-4; D gene ambiguous. The V gene lost 6 bases and the J gene lost 7 bases, with 18 bases spanning the gap. This CDR3 is built from 15 residues. Germline CDR1 KGHSH, CDR2 LQKENI.

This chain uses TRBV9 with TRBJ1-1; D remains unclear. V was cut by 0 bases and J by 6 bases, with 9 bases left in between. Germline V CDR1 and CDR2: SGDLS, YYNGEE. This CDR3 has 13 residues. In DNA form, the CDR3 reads TGTGCCAGCAGCGTAGTTGAGGAGGCTGAAGCTTTCTTT. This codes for CASSVVEEAEAFF.

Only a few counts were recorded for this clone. The CDR3 loop reads CASSQEGPGAFF. For the CDR3, the DNA is TGTGCCAGCAGTCAGGAGGGGCCTGGAGCTTTCTTT. The chain employs TRBV25-1 and TRBJ1-1; maybe TRBD1 (5 bases). V lost 5 bases and J 10 bases, leaving 14 bases between the germline ends. Germline V CDR1 and CDR2: MGHDK, SYGVNS. The CDR3 contains 12 residues. The full variable domain, rest sourced from reference TRBV25-1 and TRBJ1-1, is EADIYQTPRYLVIGTGKKITLECSQTMGHDKMYWYQQDPGMELHLIHYSYGVNSTEKGDLSSESTVSRIRTEHFPLTLESARPSHTSQYLCASSQEGPGAFFGQGTRLTVV.

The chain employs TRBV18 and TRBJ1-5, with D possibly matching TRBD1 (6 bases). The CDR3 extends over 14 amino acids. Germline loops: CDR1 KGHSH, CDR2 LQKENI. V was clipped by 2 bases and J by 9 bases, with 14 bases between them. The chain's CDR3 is CASSPIQGDGPQHF. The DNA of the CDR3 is TGTGCCAGCTCACCAATACAGGGAGACGGGCCCCAGCATTTT.

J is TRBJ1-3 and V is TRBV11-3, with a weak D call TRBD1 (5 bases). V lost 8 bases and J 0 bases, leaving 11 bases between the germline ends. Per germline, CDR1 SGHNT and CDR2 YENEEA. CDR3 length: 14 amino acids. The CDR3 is CASPTGSSGNTIYF. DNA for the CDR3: TGTGCCAGCCCTACAGGTTCCTCTGGAAACACCATATATTTT.

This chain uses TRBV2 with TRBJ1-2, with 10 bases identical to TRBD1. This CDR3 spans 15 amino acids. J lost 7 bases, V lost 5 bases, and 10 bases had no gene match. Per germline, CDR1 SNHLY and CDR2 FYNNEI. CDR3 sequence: CASSLQTGGVSGYTF. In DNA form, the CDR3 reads TGTGCCAGCAGTTTACAGACAGGGGGCGTTAGTGGCTACACCTTC.

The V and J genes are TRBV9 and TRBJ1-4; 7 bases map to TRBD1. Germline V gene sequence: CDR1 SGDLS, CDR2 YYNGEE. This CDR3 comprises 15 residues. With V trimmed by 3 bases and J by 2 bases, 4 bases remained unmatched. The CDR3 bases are TGTGCCAGCAGCGGCAGACAGGGCACTAATGAAAAACTGTTTTTT. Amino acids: CASSGRQGTNEKLFF.

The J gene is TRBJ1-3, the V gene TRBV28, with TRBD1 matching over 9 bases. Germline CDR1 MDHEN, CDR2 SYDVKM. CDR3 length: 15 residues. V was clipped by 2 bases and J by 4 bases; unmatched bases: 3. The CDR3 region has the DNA TGTGCCAGCAGTTTACGTGGACAGGGGGGAAACACCATATATTTT. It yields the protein CASSLRGQGGNTIYF.

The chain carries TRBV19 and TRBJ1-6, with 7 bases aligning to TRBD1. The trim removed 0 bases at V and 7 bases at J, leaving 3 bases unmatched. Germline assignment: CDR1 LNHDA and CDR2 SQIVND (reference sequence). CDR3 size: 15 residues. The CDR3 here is CASSIEGQRNSPLHF. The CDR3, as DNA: TGTGCCAGTAGTATAGAGGGACAGAGGAATTCACCCCTCCACTTT.

In DNA form, the CDR3 reads TGTGCCAGCTCCTTAGGGCTAGCGGGGTCCACCTACGAGCAGTACTTC. Its translation is CASSLGLAGSTYEQYF. The chain employs TRBV19 and TRBJ2-7, with TRBD2 matching over 9 bases. J gave up 2 bases and V 9 bases, and 14 bases lay outside the gene matches. The V gene's germline CDR1 is LNHDA and CDR2 SQIVND (reference sequence). The CDR3 is 16 amino acids.

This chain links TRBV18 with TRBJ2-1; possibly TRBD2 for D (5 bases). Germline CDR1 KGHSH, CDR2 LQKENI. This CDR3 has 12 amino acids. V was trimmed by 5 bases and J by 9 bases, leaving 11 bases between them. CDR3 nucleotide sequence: TGTGCCAGCTCAACCCCGACTACTGAGCAGTTCTTC. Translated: CASSTPTTEQFF.

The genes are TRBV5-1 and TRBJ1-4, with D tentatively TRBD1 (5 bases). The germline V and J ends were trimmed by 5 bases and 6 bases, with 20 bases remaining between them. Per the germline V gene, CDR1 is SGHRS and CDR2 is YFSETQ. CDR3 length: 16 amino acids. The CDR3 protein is CASSFGAGPNYEKLFF. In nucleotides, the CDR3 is TGCGCCAGCAGTTTTGGCGCGGGGCCGAACTATGAAAAACTGTTTTTT.

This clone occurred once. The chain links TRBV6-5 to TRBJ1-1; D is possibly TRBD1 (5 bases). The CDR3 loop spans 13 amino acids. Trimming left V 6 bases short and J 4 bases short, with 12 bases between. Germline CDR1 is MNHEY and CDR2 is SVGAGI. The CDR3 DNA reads TGTGCCAGCAGACGCGCAGGGTTCACTGAAGCTTTCTTT. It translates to CASRRAGFTEAFF.

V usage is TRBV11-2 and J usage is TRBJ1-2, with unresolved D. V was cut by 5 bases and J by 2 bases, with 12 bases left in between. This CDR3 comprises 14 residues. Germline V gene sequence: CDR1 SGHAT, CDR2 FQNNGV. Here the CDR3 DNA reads TGTGCCAGCAGCCCCTCGGAGGTCAACTATGGCTACACCTTC. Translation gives CASSPSEVNYGYTF.

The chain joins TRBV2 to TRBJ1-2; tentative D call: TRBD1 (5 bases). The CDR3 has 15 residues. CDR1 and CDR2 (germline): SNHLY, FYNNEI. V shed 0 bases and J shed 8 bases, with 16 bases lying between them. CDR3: CASSEASGAVFGYTF. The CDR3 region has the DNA TGTGCCAGCAGTGAAGCGAGCGGGGCTGTCTTCGGCTACACCTTC.

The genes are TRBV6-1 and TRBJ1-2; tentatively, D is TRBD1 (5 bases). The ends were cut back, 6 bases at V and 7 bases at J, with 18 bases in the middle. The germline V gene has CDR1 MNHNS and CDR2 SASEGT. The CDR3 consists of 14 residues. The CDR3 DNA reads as TGTGCCAGCAGCCTCGACAGTGGGGTGTCTGGCTACACCTTC. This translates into CASSLDSGVSGYTF.